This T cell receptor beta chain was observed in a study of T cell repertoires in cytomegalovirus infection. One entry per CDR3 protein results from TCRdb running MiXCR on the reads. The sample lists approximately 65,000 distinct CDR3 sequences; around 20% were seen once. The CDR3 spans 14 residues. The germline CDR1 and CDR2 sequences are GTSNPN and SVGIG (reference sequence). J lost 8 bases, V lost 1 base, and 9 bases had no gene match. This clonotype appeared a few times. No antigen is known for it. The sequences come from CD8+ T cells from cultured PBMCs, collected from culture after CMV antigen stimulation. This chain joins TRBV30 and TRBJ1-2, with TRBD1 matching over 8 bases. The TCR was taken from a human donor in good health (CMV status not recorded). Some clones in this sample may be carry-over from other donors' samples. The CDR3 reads CAWSARTGRDGYTF. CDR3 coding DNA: TGTGCCTGGAGTGCCCGGACAGGGCGAGACGGCTACACCTTC.